Below, one T cell receptor beta chain is given with its context. The antigen is not known. This specimen comes from a study of cytomegalovirus exposure and HLA in healthy donors. Study-wide background: A subsequent analysis stated that the 120 or so validation repertoires were run on the same platform as the roughly 670 first-cohort repertoires. Study-level points and caveats: It was found in a later analysis that first-cohort TCR clusters tended to co-occur in the 90 to 150 validation repertoires.

The germline CDR1 and CDR2 sequences are SEHNR and FQNEAQ (reference sequence). Trimming removed 11 bases from V and 4 bases from J, with 20 bases in between. CDR3 length: 14 residues. The assay was immunoSEQ multiplex PCR, and TCRdb's table has in-frame clones only and misses some. The table has under 250,000 clones, roughly 84% seen once; the top ten hold about 2%. Material: PBMCs. The origin of this receptor is a woman under 30 in good health and CMV-seropositive. The chain combines TRBV7-9 with TRBJ1-2; weak D call: TRBD1 (6 bases). The chain's CDR3 is CASSGGGLSYGYTF. DNA of the CDR3: TGTGCCTCTTCGGGAGGGGGGTTGTCCTATGGCTACACCTTC.